The TCR beta chain described here comes from a study of radiotherapy plus CTLA-4 blockade in lung cancer. Overall study context: Disease control reached over 30%, with objective responses in less than 20%.

Worth noting for this clone: Its antigen is currently unknown.

Sequenced by immunoSEQ multiplex PCR; TCRdb stores in-frame clones only, minus some. This sample has approximately 81,000 clones, with 60% to 85% found just once. Study observations and caveats: Best predicting response, reportedly, were early blood T cell clone dynamics, with interferon-beta. After treatment with radiotherapy plus ipilimumab, TCR clones that came from the tumor expanded in blood.

Focal radiation plus CTLA-4 blockade with ipilimumab was administered to patients who had chemo-refractory metastatic non-small-cell lung cancer. The sample here was peripheral blood, taken from a patient treated with radiotherapy plus ipilimumab. The sequence came from a human donor with non-small cell lung cancer who had a partial response to radiotherapy plus ipilimumab. Some clones in this sample may be carry-over from other donors' samples.

CDR3 nucleotides: TGTGCCACCAGCAGAGATCGTGAAGGCGGCCGTGAAAAACTGTTTTTT. Translation: CATSRDREGGREKLFF. The gene calls are TRBV15 and TRBJ1-4; D remains unclear. The CDR3 spans 16 residues. Trimming took off 0 bases at V and 7 bases at J, with 15 bases between the two ends. CDR1 and CDR2 (germline): LNHNV, YYDKDF (reference sequence).